This TCR beta chain was captured by sequencing in a study of T cells in women clearing cervical HPV infection. For the study at large: Controls' single incident HPV16 infection cleared within 12 months without precancer. Case blood drawn at lesion detection; control blood after infection cleared.

Broader study findings: Richness plus V gene abundances separated cases from controls with AUC about 0.8.

Some clones are missing from TCRdb's copy, which holds only in-frame ones; the method was immunoSEQ multiplex PCR. In total, the table holds tens of thousands of clones. Dot-blot hybridization genotyped cervical HPV amplified with MY09/MY11 PCR. As concerns this clone: Its antigen is not identified. The CDR3 end falls 3 residues outside the read, so it is completed with the germline J gene.

The trim removed 6 bases at V and 5 bases at J, leaving 8 bases unmatched. This CDR3 has 14 amino acids. Germline CDR1 and CDR2: SNHLY and FYNNEI. The V gene is TRBV2, the J gene TRBJ2-7, with 9 bases fitting TRBD1. The receptor was derived from a woman between 18 and 70 years old with a cervical HPV16 infection that either progressed to CIN3+ or cleared (not recorded which). Sequencing was done on a sample of blood buffy coat. The part of the CDR3 DNA that was read is TGTGCCAGCAGCCCGGGACAGGGATACGACGAG. As protein: CASSPGQGYDE. The complete CDR3 reads CASSPGQGYDEQYF.